This T cell receptor beta chain is drawn from a study of blood T cell repertoires in COVID-19. The CDR3 sequence is 14 residues long. CDR1 is SGHRS, CDR2 YFSETQ, per germline. V was pared by 8 bases and J by 5 bases, with 17 bases between. Original data processing: Reference gene primer amplification gave nucleated cell count estimates. Profiling relied on immunoSEQ multiplex PCR, and the TCRdb table lists in-frame clones only, not all of them. Clonal size and the V and J genes are those of that table, whereas D and trimming came from the DNA. The profile shows about 340,000 clones, roughly 89% of them singletons.

The J gene is TRBJ2-4, the V gene TRBV5-1; tentatively, D is TRBD1 (6 bases). Sequenced material: peripheral blood. The receptor's source is a young woman who had recovered from COVID-19. The CDR3 sequence is CARIRGQPENIQYF. CDR3 in DNA: TGCGCCAGGATAAGAGGACAGCCGGAAAACATTCAGTACTTC. Full variable domain (outside the CDR3, taken from reference TRBV5-1 and TRBJ2-4): KAGVTQTPRYLIKTRGQQVTLSCSPISGHRSVSWYQQTPGQGLQFLFEYFSETQRNKGNFPGRFSGRQFSNSRSEMNVSTLELGDSALYLCARIRGQPENIQYFGAGTRLSVL.